This TCR beta chain was retrieved from a study of T cells in Graves' hyperthyroidism and ophthalmopathy (dated by TCRdb to between 2017 and 2020). Describing the broader study: Peripheral blood samples were taken at the time of initial diagnosis, prior to any treatment. A discovery cohort of approximately 97 patients, roughly 45 with Graves' ophthalmopathy and 55 to 65 with stable Graves' hyperthyroidism, was used to find distinguishing TCR V-J signatures. Whether ophthalmopathy could be predicted prospectively was tested in an independent validation cohort made up of some 20 hyperthyroidism patients plus 17 patients who later progressed to ophthalmopathy. For training and testing, the 80 to 100 patients in the discovery cohort were randomly divided in a 7:3 ratio. In several Graves' hyperthyroidism patients, the study also compared T-cell repertoires from thyroid tissue with T-cell repertoires from blood. Following sampling, methimazole starting at 30 mg daily was given to hyperthyroidism patients, and high-dose intravenous methylprednisolone was given to ophthalmopathy patients. According to the paper, TCR Vbeta CDR3 sequencing was carried out on 135 peripheral blood samples, which came from fewer than 50 ophthalmopathy, around 75 hyperthyroidism and roughly 17 progressor patients.

The full study reports these points: In validation, progression to ophthalmopathy was predicted by the model with around 71% sensitivity and about 72% specificity, a median of approximately 6.5 months before onset. No statistical method was used to fix the sample size in advance, and group allocation was not hidden from the investigators. A 13 V-J signature model separated ophthalmopathy from stable hyperthyroidism, with 87.88% sensitivity and 81.08% specificity in cross-validation and 80%/75% in testing. Most expanded thyroid clonotypes (frequency above 0.001) were also detected in blood, suggesting blood repertoires may reflect thyroid immune responses.

The hyperthyroidism patients were between 18 and 65 years old and newly diagnosed, with a disease duration of less than 2 months. The study excluded patients with uncontrolled infections, other autoimmune diseases, pregnancy or lactation. Diagnoses were based on clinical symptoms, serum thyroxine and TRAb, thyroid ultrasound and orbital computed tomography. Blood from progressor patients was drawn when they were first diagnosed with hyperthyroidism, before any ophthalmopathy symptoms appeared. PBMCs were isolated from more than 8 ml of fresh peripheral blood by Ficoll-Paque density gradient centrifugation. Progressor patients were first diagnosed with Graves' hyperthyroidism and then developed ophthalmopathy during follow-up. Trizol reagent was used to extract total RNA, and RNA quality was then checked on an Agilent 2100 Bioanalyzer. The TCR beta CDR3 regions were amplified from the RNA transcripts. The TCR CDR3 was subjected to a first round of RT-PCR using the HTBI primer set and the Qiagen OneStep RT-PCR kit. The libraries were constructed in a second round of multiplex PCR and then size-selected and purified. Libraries were sequenced paired-end with 100 bp reads on an Illumina HiSeq2000. The published analysis was carried out like this. SOAPnuke was used to process the raw data, throwing out any read that contained adapters or uncalled bases, had a mean Phred below 15, or lacked an exact constant-primer or identifier match. High-quality paired reads were merged with COPE v1.2.5, and unique nucleotide sequences were defined as clonotypes. MiTCR v1.1 was used to align the clonotypes against IMGT TRBV, TRBD and TRBJ reference segments. The analysis included only V-J combinations with a frequency above 0.0001, which together covered about 99% of the repertoires. A TCS score was defined as the ratio between F50 (clonal expansion) and ExV (chaos), using BLOSUM62-based TCRdist between CDR3 peptides within each V-J. Welch's t-statistics and random forest reduced just over 500 V-J features to about 13, which were used in a naive Bayes classifier (R e1071). The public reads were reanalyzed by TCRdb: fastp trimming at Q25, MiXCR alignment, in-frame beta chains only. CDR3 protein duplicates are merged, each entry listing the most common genes and DNA. Clone size and V and J calls follow TCRdb, not the original study. The sample table holds approximately 600,000 distinct CDR3 sequences, of which over 11% were seen once. The ten largest make up 5.5% to 7.5% of the sample.

V is clipped by 3 bases and J by 6 bases, and the sequence between their germline boundaries is 9 bases long. CDR3 length: 14 amino acids, cysteine to phenylalanine. The only DNA kept is the CDR3, 42 bases in frame from the first base. For CDR1 and CDR2, the germline V gene lists LGHNA and YNFKEQ. This clonotype was detected a few times. What antigen it recognizes has not been identified. The record has no base qualities; no much larger clone is one base away. The origin of this receptor is a woman aged 25 to 45 with Graves' hyperthyroidism that later progressed to Graves' ophthalmopathy. Rearrangement joined TRBV4-2 to TRBJ1-6, with TRBD1 tentatively as D gene (5 bases match). Sequencing used blood. This receptor carries the CDR3 CASSQGDSNSPLHF. The DNA reads as follows: TGTGCCAGCAGCCAGGGAGACAGTAATTCACCCCTCCACTTT.